This TCR beta chain stems from a study of identical twins. TCRdb redid the calling of the 5' RACE reads with MiXCR, one entry per CDR3 protein. This sample carries about 790,000 distinct CDR3 sequences, 15% to 20% of them seen once, and the ten largest clones take about 12%. The CDR3 length is 20 residues. V was shortened by 6 bases and J by 4 bases, with 30 bases between the two germline ends. There are a few counts of this clonotype. Antigen specificity is unknown. General study findings and limits: Sequences that were beta out-of-frame showed weaker excess twin sharing. Those out-of-frame alpha sequences shared by twins showed an excess of low generation probability.

The sample was also linked to a second study, of T cells expressing NK-cell markers. This second study says: Roughly six donors showed dominant NKG2C+ clonotypes comprising roughly 1.0-7.5% of their CD8+ T cells.

The receptor was derived from a woman aged 18-35 years in good health. The chain joins TRBV12-3 or TRBV12-4 to TRBJ2-2, with D perhaps given as TRBD1 or TRBD2 (7 bases each). The sample consisted of PBMCs. The DNA of the CDR3 is TGTGCCAGCAGACCGAGAGGATCCCTGACTAGCAGGGGGTTCACCGGGGAGCTGTTTTTT. This codes for CASRPRGSLTSRGFTGELFF.